The 15 T cell receptor beta chains in this list originate from one sample, sequenced in a study of PD-1 blockade in mismatch repair-deficient tumors. Sequenced by immunoSEQ multiplex PCR; TCRdb stores in-frame clones only, minus some. The sample includes about 84,000 clones, over 70% seen only once; the top ten take 2.5% to 3%. This material consisted of peripheral blood, taken 12 weeks after starting pembrolizumab. Receptors originate from an adult with mismatch repair-deficient cancer.

This clone was detected once. V is TRBV20-1 and J is TRBJ1-3; unclear D gene. V lost 6 bases, J lost 3 bases, and 6 bases lay in between. The CDR3 has 11 amino acids. The germline V gene encodes CDR1 DFQATT and CDR2 SNEGSKA (reference sequence). The CDR3 here is CSAAYGNTIYF. The CDR3 DNA follows: TGCAGTGCCGCGTATGGAAACACCATATATTTT.

The chain recombines TRBV2 with TRBJ2-5; D is unclear. The CDR3 extends over 10 amino acids. Germline assignment: CDR1 SNHLY and CDR2 FYNNEI. The V end was cut by 4 bases, the J end by 4 bases, with 1 base between. CDR3 nucleotides: TGTGCCAGCAGTGGAGAGACCCAGTACTTC. Translating it yields CASSGETQYF.

The chain has TRBV7-8 and TRBJ2-1; possibly TRBD2 for D (6 bases). Deletions cut 6 bases from V and 6 bases from J, with 15 bases between. Germline V lookup: CDR1 SGHVS, CDR2 FQNEAQ. The CDR3 sequence is 14 residues long. The CDR3 sequence: CASSRSGSANEQFF. The DNA for the CDR3 is TGTGCCAGCAGTAGGAGCGGGTCGGCCAATGAGCAGTTCTTC.

The chain joins TRBV7-3 to TRBJ2-1; 10 nucleotides agree with TRBD2. Germline loops: CDR1 SGHTA, CDR2 FQGTGA. The CDR3 totals 16 residues. After removal of 5 bases from V and 6 bases from J, the junction contained 10 bases not matched to a gene. The CDR3 nucleotides read TGTGCCAGCAGCCTCGGAAGCGGGAGGGCCGGCAATGAGCAGTTCTTC. It translates to CASSLGSGRAGNEQFF. Combining the CDR3 with reference TRBV7-3 and TRBJ2-1 gives the whole variable domain GAGVSQTPSNKVTEKGKYVELRCDPISGHTALYWYRQSLGQGPEFLIYFQGTGAADDSGLPNDRFFAVRPEGSVSTLKIQRTERGDSAVYLCASSLGSGRAGNEQFFGPGTRLTVL.

This CDR3 is CASRPGTSGSNEQFF. CDR3 nucleotides: TGTGCCAGCAGACCGGGGACTAGCGGCTCCAATGAGCAGTTCTTC. The chain has TRBV7-2 and TRBJ2-1; 11 positions agree with TRBD2. From germline, CDR1 is SGHTA and CDR2 FQGNSA. There are 15 residues in the CDR3. With V trimmed by 6 bases and J by 6 bases, 7 bases remained unmatched.

This clone has a handful of counts. V usage is TRBV29-1 and J usage is TRBJ2-7; D may be TRBD1 or TRBD2 (5 bases each). The CDR3 runs 11 residues. V was pared by 2 bases and J by 6 bases, with 8 bases between. Germline V gives CDR1 SQVTM, CDR2 ANQGSEA. CDR3 sequence reads: CSVERGAEQYF. Here the CDR3 DNA reads TGCAGCGTTGAACGAGGGGCCGAGCAGTACTTC.

V is TRBV6-6 and J is TRBJ2-7; 10 nucleotides agree with TRBD2. V dropped 7 bases and J dropped 5; count of bases not matched to a gene: 5. There are 13 residues in the CDR3. From germline, CDR1 is MNHNY and CDR2 SVGAGI (reference sequence). This CDR3 reads CASIPSGSDEQYF. In nucleotides, the CDR3 is TGTGCCAGCATCCCTAGCGGGAGCGACGAGCAGTACTTC.

The chain is built from TRBV6-1 and TRBJ2-5; D unclear. The V and J ends lost 1 base and 2 bases respectively, with 8 bases between them. In germline, CDR1 is MNHNS, CDR2 SASEGT. This CDR3 has 14 amino acids. CDR3 sequence reads: CASSEGPGQETQYF. The DNA of the CDR3 is TGTGCCAGCAGTGAAGGGCCAGGTCAAGAGACCCAGTACTTC.

The chain has TRBV19 and TRBJ1-5, with 10 positions matching TRBD1. CDR1 is LNHDA, CDR2 SQIVND, per germline (reference sequence). The length of the CDR3 is 17 residues. With 6 bases clipped from V and 4 bases from J, the junction kept 12 bases outside the gene matches. The CDR3 nucleotides are TGTGCCAGTAGATTGGGCACGGGACAGGGGTGGAATCAGCCCCAGCATTTT. It codes for CASRLGTGQGWNQPQHF.

V is TRBV25-1 and J is TRBJ1-1; D ambiguous. Germline V gene sequence: CDR1 MGHDK, CDR2 SYGVNS. The CDR3 extends over 11 amino acids. Trimming pared 6 bases from V and 3 bases from J, leaving 5 bases between. The CDR3 spells CASSSYTEAFF. The CDR3 DNA follows: TGTGCCAGCAGCTCTTACACTGAAGCTTTCTTT.

This sequence joins TRBV9 and TRBJ1-1; D unclear. From germline, CDR1 is SGDLS and CDR2 YYNGEE. Trimming left V 3 bases short and J 2 bases short, with 8 bases between. The CDR3 is made up of 13 amino acids. In DNA form, the CDR3 reads TGTGCCAGCAGCGGGGGTCTAAACACTGAAGCTTTCTTT. This translates into CASSGGLNTEAFF.

The chain joins TRBV7-6 to TRBJ2-5; D possibly corresponds to TRBD1 (6 bases). Trimming cost V 2 bases and J 4 bases, with 8 bases left between them. Per germline, CDR1 SGHVS and CDR2 FNYEAQ. This CDR3 region has 13 residues. The CDR3 bases are TGTGCCAGCAGCTTATCACAGGGAGAGACCCAGTACTTC. Translated: CASSLSQGETQYF.

The CDR3 nucleotides read TGTGCCATCAAACAGGACACGTCGTTCAATGAGCAGTTCTTC. This encodes CAIKQDTSFNEQFF. The chain uses TRBV10-3 and TRBJ2-1, with D perhaps matching TRBD1 (5 bases). V gave up 7 bases and J gave up 6 bases, with 16 bases separating them. The CDR3 spans 14 residues. Germline loops: CDR1 ENHRY, CDR2 SYGVKD.

This chain joins TRBV19 and TRBJ1-1, with 10 bases that match TRBD1. This CDR3 contains 17 residues. Germline-derived CDR1 and CDR2 are LNHDA and SQIVND (reference sequence). V shed 6 bases, J shed 0 bases, and the junction held 10 bases outside the gene matches. CDR3 DNA: TGTGCCAGTAGCCCTCGGGGACAGGGGCGTGTGAACACTGAAGCTTTCTTT. Amino acid sequence: CASSPRGQGRVNTEAFF.

This clone appeared a single time. The chain combines TRBV19 with TRBJ1-5, with D possibly matching TRBD1 (5 bases). Germline V lookup: CDR1 LNHDA, CDR2 SQIVND (reference sequence). The CDR3 totals 13 residues. Trimming took off 5 bases at V and 5 bases at J, with 10 bases between the two ends. The CDR3 nucleotides are TGTGCCAGTAGTTTAGGGGCAGATCAGCCCCAGCATTTT. Residues: CASSLGADQPQHF.